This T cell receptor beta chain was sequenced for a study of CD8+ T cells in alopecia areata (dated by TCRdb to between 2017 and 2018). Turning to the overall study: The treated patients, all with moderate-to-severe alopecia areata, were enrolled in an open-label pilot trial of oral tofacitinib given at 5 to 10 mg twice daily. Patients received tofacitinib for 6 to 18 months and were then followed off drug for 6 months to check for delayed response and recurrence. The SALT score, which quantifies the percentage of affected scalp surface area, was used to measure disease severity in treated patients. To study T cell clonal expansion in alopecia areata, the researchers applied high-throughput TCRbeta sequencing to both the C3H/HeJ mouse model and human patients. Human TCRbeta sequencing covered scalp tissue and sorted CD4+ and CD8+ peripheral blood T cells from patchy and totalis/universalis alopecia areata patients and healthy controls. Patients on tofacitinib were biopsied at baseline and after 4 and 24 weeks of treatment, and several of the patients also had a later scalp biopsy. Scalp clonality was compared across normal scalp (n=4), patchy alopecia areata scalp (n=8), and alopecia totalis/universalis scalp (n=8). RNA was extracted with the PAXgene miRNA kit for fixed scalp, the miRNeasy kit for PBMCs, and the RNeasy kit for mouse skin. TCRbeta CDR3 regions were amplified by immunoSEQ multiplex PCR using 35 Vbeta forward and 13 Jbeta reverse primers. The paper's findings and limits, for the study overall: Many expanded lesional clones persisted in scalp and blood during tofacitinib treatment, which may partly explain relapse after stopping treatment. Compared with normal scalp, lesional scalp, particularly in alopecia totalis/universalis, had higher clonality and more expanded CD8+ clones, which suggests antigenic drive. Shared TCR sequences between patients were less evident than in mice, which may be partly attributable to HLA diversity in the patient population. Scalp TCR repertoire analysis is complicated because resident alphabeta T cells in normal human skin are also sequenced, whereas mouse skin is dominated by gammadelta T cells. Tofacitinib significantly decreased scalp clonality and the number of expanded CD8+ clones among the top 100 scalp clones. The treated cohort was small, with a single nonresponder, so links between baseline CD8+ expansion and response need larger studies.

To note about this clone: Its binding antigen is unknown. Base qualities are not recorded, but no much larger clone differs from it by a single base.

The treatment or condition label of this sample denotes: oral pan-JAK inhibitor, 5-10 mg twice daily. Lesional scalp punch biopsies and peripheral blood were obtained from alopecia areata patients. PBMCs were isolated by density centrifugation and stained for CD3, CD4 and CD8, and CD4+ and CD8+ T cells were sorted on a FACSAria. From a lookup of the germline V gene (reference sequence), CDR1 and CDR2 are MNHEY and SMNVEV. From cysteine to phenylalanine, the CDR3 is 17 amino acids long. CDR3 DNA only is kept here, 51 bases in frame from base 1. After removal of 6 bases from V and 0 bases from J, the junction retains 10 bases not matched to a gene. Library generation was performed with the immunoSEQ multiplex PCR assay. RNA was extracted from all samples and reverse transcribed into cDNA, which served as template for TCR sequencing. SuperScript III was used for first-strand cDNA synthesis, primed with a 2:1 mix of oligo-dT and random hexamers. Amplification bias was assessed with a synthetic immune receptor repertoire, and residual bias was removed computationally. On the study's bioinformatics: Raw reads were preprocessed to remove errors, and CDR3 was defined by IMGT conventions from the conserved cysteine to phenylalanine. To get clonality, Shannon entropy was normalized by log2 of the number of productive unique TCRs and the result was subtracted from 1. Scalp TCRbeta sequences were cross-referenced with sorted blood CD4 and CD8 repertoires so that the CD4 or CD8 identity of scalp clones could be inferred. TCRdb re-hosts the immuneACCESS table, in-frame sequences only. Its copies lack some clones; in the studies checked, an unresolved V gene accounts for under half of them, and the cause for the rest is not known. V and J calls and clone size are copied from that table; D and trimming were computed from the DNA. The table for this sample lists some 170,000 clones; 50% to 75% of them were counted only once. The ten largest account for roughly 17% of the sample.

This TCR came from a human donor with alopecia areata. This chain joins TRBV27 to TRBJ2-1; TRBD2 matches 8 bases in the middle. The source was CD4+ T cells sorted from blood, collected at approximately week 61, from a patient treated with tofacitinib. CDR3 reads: CASSRSRGGFSYNEQFF. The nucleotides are TGTGCCAGCAGCCGATCCCGGGGGGGTTTCTCCTACAATGAGCAGTTCTTC.